The present TCR beta chain was sequenced within a study of cytomegalovirus exposure and HLA in healthy donors. Points from the study as a whole: Upon later analysis, TCR association rates were observed to vary by HLA locus, being highest for DRB1 and lowest for HLA-C.

About this clone itself: Its target is not known.

PCR used 60 Vbeta primers and 13 Jbeta primers. The repertoire was sequenced with immunoSEQ multiplex PCR; TCRdb's copy has only in-frame clones and lacks some. The profile shows about 160,000 clones, 84% of them singletons. This CDR3 is built from 16 residues. Germline CDR1 reads SEHNR; CDR2 reads FQNEAQ (reference sequence). V shed 4 bases, J shed 8 bases, and the junction held 15 bases outside the gene matches. This rearrangement joins TRBV7-9 to TRBJ2-7, with TRBD2 matching over 9 bases. This clonotype was obtained from a young man in good health and CMV-seronegative. The sample was PBMCs. CDR3 residues: CASSSFRLAAYSKQYF. CDR3 in DNA: TGTGCCAGCAGCTCCTTCCGACTAGCGGCCTATTCTAAGCAGTACTTC.